The rows below give T cell receptor beta chains drawn from one sample of a study of cytomegalovirus exposure and HLA in healthy donors. Sequencing used immunoSEQ multiplex PCR; TCRdb keeps in-frame clones, though not all of them. The table includes 200,000 to 300,000 clones, just under 90% detected once. The sequenced sample consisted of PBMCs. The origin of the receptors is a man younger than 35 in good health and CMV-seronegative. The CDR3 runs from the conserved cysteine through the conserved F or W. Each record gives: clone size, D gene, J gene, V gene, CDR3 protein, CDR3 DNA. D genes are given only for firm matches. Size tells how often a clone was seen (once, few, many) or the class of an expanded clone, and some rows leave it out.

>.|.|TRBJ1-1|TRBV20-1
CSAGRNTEAFF
TGCAGTGCGGGCAGAAACACTGAAGCTTTCTTT
>once|.|TRBJ2-1|TRBV5-4
CASSNIAVNEQFF
TGTGCCAGCAGCAATATTGCGGTGAATGAGCAGTTCTTC
>few|.|TRBJ2-7|TRBV19
CASSMSHSSTYEQYF
TGTGCCAGTAGTATGTCTCATAGCAGTACCTACGAGCAGTACTTC
>.|TRBD1|TRBJ2-3|TRBV5-1
CASSDPQGAADTQYF
TGCGCCAGCAGCGATCCACAGGGGGCTGCAGATACGCAGTATTTT
>few|TRBD1|TRBJ1-2|TRBV27
CASSTAYRGNYGYTF
TGTGCCAGCAGTACGGCCTACAGGGGCAACTATGGCTACACCTTC
>.|TRBD2|TRBJ2-2|TRBV10-2
CASSGTSVTGELFF
TGCGCCAGCAGTGGGACTAGCGTCACCGGGGAGCTGTTTTTT
>.|TRBD1|TRBJ2-6|TRBV10-1
CASNPFGDRGPGANVLTF
TGCGCCAGCAACCCTTTCGGGGACAGGGGCCCTGGGGCCAACGTCCTGACTTTC
>.|.|TRBJ2-5|TRBV4-3
CASSQMTQETQYF
TGCGCCAGCAGCCAGATGACACAAGAGACCCAGTACTTC
>.|.|TRBJ2-7|TRBV4-3
CASSQEGRPSYEQYF
TGCGCCAGCAGCCAAGAGGGCAGACCCTCCTACGAGCAGTACTTC
>.|.|TRBJ1-2|TRBV29-1
CSESGTAYGYTF
TGCAGCGAGTCCGGGACTGCCTATGGCTACACCTTC
>.|.|TRBJ2-4|TRBV4-3
CASSQGAGGLNIQYF
TGCGCCAGCAGCCAAGGCGCCGGCGGATTAAACATTCAGTACTTC
>.|TRBD1|TRBJ1-6|TRBV19
CASSISGTANSPLHF
TGTGCCAGTAGTATTTCCGGGACAGCCAATTCACCCCTCCACTTT
>.|TRBD1|TRBJ2-7|TRBV2
CASSLQGASSEQYF
TGTGCCAGCAGTCTACAGGGGGCGTCATCCGAGCAGTACTTC
>.|TRBD1|TRBJ2-5|TRBV10-1
CASSDSGTEIQETQYF
TGCGCCAGCAGTGATTCCGGGACAGAGATCCAAGAGACCCAGTACTTC
>.|.|TRBJ1-5|TRBV4-1
CASSQDKETARRPQHF
TGCGCCAGCAGCCAAGATAAGGAGACCGCTCGGCGTCCCCAGCATTTT
>.|TRBD1|TRBJ1-2|TRBV11-3
CASSFVWAGGADGYTF
TGTGCCAGCAGCTTCGTTTGGGCAGGGGGCGCGGATGGCTACACCTTC
>few|TRBD1|TRBJ1-1|TRBV10-1
CASSEAGGQPEAFF
TGCGCCAGCAGTGAGGCAGGGGGGCAGCCTGAAGCTTTCTTT
>.|.|TRBJ1-4|TRBV25-1
CASSESSGWGGKLFF
TGTGCCAGCAGTGAATCGTCAGGGTGGGGGGGAAAACTGTTTTTT
>.|TRBD1|TRBJ2-7|TRBV27
CASRDRSSYEQYF
TGTGCCAGCAGGGACAGGAGCTCCTACGAGCAGTACTTC
>.|.|TRBJ2-1|TRBV19
CASSYSEAEQFF
TGTGCCAGTAGTTATAGTGAGGCTGAGCAGTTCTTC
>.|TRBD1|TRBJ2-7|TRBV2
CASTRTGPPYEQYF
TGTGCCAGCACCCGGACAGGTCCTCCCTACGAGCAGTACTTC
>.|.|TRBJ1-2|TRBV15
CATGRPAGNNGYTF
TGTGCCACGGGACGACCAGCGGGGAACAATGGCTACACCTTC
>.|.|TRBJ1-5|TRBV28
CASTPLDRWANQPQHF
TGTGCCAGCACTCCTCTTGACAGGTGGGCCAATCAGCCCCAGCATTTT
>.|TRBD1|TRBJ2-3|TRBV5-4
CASSSTLRDRAYF
TGTGCCAGCAGCTCAACACTCCGGGACAGGGCGTATTTT
>.|TRBD2|TRBJ2-3|TRBV5-1
CASTDGGSGRDTQYF
TGCGCCAGTACAGACGGGGGGTCCGGGCGGGATACGCAGTATTTT
>.|.|TRBJ2-3|TRBV27
CASSFSLFTDTQYF
TGTGCCAGCAGTTTTTCCCTATTCACAGATACGCAGTATTTT
>.|TRBD1|TRBJ1-2|TRBV19
CASTPDREPFLMGGYTF
TGTGCCAGTACCCCCGACAGGGAACCTTTTTTGATGGGGGGCTACACCTTC
>.|.|TRBJ2-7|TRBV5-1
CASSPLSNEQYF
TGCGCCAGCAGCCCACTTTCCAACGAGCAGTACTTC
>.|.|TRBJ2-7|TRBV4-2
CASSQDWEKPTYEQYF
TGTGCCAGCAGCCAAGATTGGGAGAAACCGACCTACGAGCAGTACTTC
>.|.|TRBJ1-2|TRBV28
CASSPPRGRGDGYTF
TGTGCCAGCAGTCCTCCCCGGGGGAGGGGTGATGGCTACACCTTC
>few|.|TRBJ2-7|TRBV5-6
CASSLSSYYEQYF
TGTGCCAGCAGCTTATCTTCCTACTACGAGCAGTACTTC
>.|.|TRBJ1-2|TRBV9
CASSVEGLNSNGYTF
TGTGCCAGCAGCGTAGAGGGACTCAACTCAAATGGCTACACCTTC
>.|.|TRBJ1-1|TRBV10-3
CATQAGMNTEAFF
TGTGCCACCCAAGCGGGTATGAACACTGAAGCTTTCTTT
>.|.|TRBJ2-2|TRBV11-2
CASTETVNTGELFF
TGTGCCAGCACCGAAACGGTGAACACCGGGGAGCTGTTTTTT
>.|.|TRBJ1-2|TRBV16
CASSQSNIYGYTF
TGTGCCAGCAGCCAAAGCAATATCTATGGCTACACCTTC
>.|.|TRBJ1-2|TRBV7-2
CASSAGRYGYTF
TGTGCCAGCAGCGCCGGGAGATATGGCTACACCTTC
>.|.|TRBJ2-7|TRBV9
CASSVEFQAYEQYF
TGTGCCAGCAGCGTAGAGTTCCAGGCCTACGAGCAGTACTTC
>.|TRBD1|TRBJ2-7|TRBV5-1
CASSSPAGTGEEQYF
TGCGCCAGCAGCTCGCCTGCCGGGACAGGGGAAGAGCAGTACTTC
>.|.|TRBJ1-2|TRBV19
CASRSGSDYYGYTF
TGTGCCAGTAGGTCCGGTAGTGACTACTATGGCTACACCTTC
>.|TRBD2|TRBJ2-1|TRBV5-1
CASSPSGGAYNEQFF
TGCGCCAGCTCACCCAGCGGGGGAGCCTACAATGAGCAGTTCTTC